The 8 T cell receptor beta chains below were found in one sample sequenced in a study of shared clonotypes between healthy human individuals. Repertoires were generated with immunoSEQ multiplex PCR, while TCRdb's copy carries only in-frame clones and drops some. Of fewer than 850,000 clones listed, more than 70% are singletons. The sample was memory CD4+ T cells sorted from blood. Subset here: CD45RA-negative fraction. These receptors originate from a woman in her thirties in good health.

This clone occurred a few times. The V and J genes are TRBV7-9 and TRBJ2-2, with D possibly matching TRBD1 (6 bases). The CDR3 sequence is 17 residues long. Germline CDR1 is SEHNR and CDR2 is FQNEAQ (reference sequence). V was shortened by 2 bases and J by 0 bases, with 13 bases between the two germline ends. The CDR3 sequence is CASSLPGTSSNTGELFF. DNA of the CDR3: TGTGCCAGCAGCTTACCAGGGACAAGTTCGAACACCGGGGAGCTGTTTTTT.

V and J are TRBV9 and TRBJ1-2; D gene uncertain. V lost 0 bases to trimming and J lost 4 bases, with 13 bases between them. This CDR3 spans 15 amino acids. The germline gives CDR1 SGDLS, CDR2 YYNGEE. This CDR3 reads CASSVGHLGSYGYTF. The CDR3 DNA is TGTGCCAGCAGCGTAGGTCACCTAGGGAGCTATGGCTACACCTTC.

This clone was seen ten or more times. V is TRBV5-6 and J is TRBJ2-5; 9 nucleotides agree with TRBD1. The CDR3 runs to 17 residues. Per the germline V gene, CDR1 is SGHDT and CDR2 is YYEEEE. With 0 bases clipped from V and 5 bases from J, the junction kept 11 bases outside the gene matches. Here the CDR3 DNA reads TGTGCCAGCAGCTTGGCGGGGGACAGGGCGGTTCGGGAGACCCAGTACTTC. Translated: CASSLAGDRAVRETQYF.

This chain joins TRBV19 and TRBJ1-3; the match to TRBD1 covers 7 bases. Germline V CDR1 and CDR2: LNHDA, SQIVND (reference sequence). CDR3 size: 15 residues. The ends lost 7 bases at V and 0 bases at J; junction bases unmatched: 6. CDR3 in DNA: TGTGCCAGTATGTGGGACAGCTTCTCTGGAAACACCATATATTTT. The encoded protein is CASMWDSFSGNTIYF. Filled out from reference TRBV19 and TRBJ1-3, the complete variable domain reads DGGITQSPKYLFRKEGQNVTLSCEQNLNHDAMYWYRQDPGQGLRLIYYSQIVNDFQKGDIAEGYSVSREKKESFPLTVTSAQKNPTAFYLCASMWDSFSGNTIYFGEGSWLTVV.

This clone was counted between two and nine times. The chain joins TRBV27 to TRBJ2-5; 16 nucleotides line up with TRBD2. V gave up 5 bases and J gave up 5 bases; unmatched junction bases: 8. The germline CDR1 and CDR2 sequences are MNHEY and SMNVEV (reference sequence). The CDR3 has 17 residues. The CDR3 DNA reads TGTGCCAGCAGTCCGGGACTAGCGGGGGGGGAGAGGGAGACCCAGTACTTC. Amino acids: CASSPGLAGGERETQYF.

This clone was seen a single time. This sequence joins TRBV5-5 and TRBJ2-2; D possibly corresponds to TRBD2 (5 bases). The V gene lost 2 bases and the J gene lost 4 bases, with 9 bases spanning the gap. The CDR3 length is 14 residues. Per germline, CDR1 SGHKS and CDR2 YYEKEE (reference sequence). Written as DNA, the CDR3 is TGTGCCAGCAGCTTTGCTAGCCGCACCGGGGAGCTGTTTTTT. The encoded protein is CASSFASRTGELFF.

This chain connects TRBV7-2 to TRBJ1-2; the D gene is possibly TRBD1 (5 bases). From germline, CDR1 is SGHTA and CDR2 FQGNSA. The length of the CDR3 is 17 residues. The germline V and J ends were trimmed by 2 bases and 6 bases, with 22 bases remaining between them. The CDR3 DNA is TGTGCCAGCAGCTTATCCCCCGGGACTGGCATTGGGGATGGCTACACCTTC. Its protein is CASSLSPGTGIGDGYTF.

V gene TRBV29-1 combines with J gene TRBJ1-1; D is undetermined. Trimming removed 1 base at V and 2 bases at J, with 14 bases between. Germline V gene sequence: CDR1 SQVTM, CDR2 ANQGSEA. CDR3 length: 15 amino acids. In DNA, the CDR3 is TGCAGCGTTGAAGGTCGGGGTGGCGGAAACACTGAAGCTTTCTTT. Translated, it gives CSVEGRGGGNTEAFF.